Below, 4 T cell receptor beta chains from the same sample are listed, as sequenced in a study of beta chain features in type 1 diabetes. Expressed TCRB transcripts were sequenced, since all the RNA that had been isolated was reverse transcribed. Sequencing was performed with immunoSEQ multiplex PCR; in TCRdb, only in-frame clones are kept and a portion is missing. The sample holds 900,000 or so clones, about a sixth seen once. The sample consisted of naive CD4+ T cells from blood. These receptors originate from a woman aged 18 to 35 in good health.

This clone was picked up a small number of times. CDR3 sequence (DNA): TGTGCCAGCAGTTACAGGGGGGCGTCCTACGAGCAGTACTTC. Translating gives CASSYRGASYEQYF. J is TRBJ2-7 and V is TRBV6-5; D is perhaps TRBD1 or TRBD2 (6 bases each). V lost 2 bases, J lost 1 base, and 9 bases lay in between. Germline values: CDR1 MNHEY, CDR2 SVGAGI. CDR3 length: 14 amino acids.

A few counts support this clone. The chain recombines TRBV4-2 with TRBJ1-2; D may be TRBD1 (6 bases). Germline V CDR1 and CDR2: LGHNA, YNFKEQ. The CDR3 has 13 residues. V was shortened by 5 bases and J by 2 bases, with 9 bases between the two germline ends. The CDR3 region is CASSTQGNYGYTF. The CDR3 DNA is TGTGCCAGCAGCACTCAGGGGAACTATGGCTACACCTTC.

This clone was seen a handful of times. The chain carries TRBV18 and TRBJ1-1; D not certain. The germline V gene encodes CDR1 KGHSH and CDR2 LQKENI. This CDR3 contains 13 residues. Trimming left V 1 base short and J 4 bases short, with 7 bases between. In nucleotides, the CDR3 is TGTGCCAGCTCACCACAGGGAGCCACTGAAGCTTTCTTT. This codes for CASSPQGATEAFF.

The chain is built from TRBV18 and TRBJ2-7; 7 bases match TRBD2. Per germline, CDR1 KGHSH and CDR2 LQKENI. J gave up 4 bases and V 2 bases, and 5 bases lay outside the gene matches. This CDR3 has 14 amino acids. The CDR3 DNA is TGTGCCAGCTCACCAGGCGGGAGCCGTTACGAGCAGTACTTC. Protein: CASSPGGSRYEQYF.